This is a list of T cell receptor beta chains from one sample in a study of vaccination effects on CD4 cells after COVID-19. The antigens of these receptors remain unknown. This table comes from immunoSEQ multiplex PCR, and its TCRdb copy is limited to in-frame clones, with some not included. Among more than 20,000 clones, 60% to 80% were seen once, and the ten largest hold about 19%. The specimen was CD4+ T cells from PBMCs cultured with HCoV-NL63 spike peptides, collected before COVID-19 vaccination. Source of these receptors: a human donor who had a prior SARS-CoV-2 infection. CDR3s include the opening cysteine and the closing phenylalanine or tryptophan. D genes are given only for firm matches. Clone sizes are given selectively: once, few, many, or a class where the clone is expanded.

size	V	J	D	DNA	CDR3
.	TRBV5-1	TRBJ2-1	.	TGCGCCAGCAGCTTGATGGGGATTCTGAGCAATGAGCAGTTCTTC	CASSLMGILSNEQFF
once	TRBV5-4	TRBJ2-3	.	TGTGCCAGCAGCTTGGGTGGTAGGGGTCAGGGTACGCAGTATTTT	CASSLGGRGQGTQYF
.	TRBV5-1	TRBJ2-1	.	TGCGCCAGCAGCGCGGACCCCTCCGATGAGCAGTTCTTC	CASSADPSDEQFF
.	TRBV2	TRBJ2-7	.	TGTGCCAGCAGTCCTCGGGACGAGCAGTACTTC	CASSPRDEQYF
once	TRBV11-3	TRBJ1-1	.	TGTGCCAGCAGCTTTTCCAGGGTCACTGAAGCTTTCTTT	CASSFSRVTEAFF
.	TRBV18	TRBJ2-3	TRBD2	TGTGCCAGCTCACCAGGACTAGTAACAGATACGCAGTATTTT	CASSPGLVTDTQYF
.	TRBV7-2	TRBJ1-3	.	TGTGCCAGCAGCCCACGGGGGGGGGCTGGAAACACCATATATTTT	CASSPRGGAGNTIYF
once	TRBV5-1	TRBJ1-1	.	TGCGCCAGCAGCTTGGCCCAGGGAAATACTGAAGCTTTCTTT	CASSLAQGNTEAFF
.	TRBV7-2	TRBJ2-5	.	TGTGCCAGCAGCATCCAACAGGGTTCAGAGACCCAGTACTTC	CASSIQQGSETQYF
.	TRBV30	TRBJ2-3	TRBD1	TGTGCCTGCACACAGGGGGCGGATGATACGCAGTATTTT	CACTQGADDTQYF
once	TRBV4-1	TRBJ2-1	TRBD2	TGCGCCAGCAGCCAAGATCCCGGGACTAGCTTGGGGAAAATACAGTTCTTC	CASSQDPGTSLGKIQFF
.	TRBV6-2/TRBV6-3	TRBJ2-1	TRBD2	TGTGCCAGCAGTTACTACCGGGAGGGCAATGAGCAGTTCTTC	CASSYYREGNEQFF
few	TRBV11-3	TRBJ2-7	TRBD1	TGTGCCAGCAGCTTCCAACATACAGGGGCCGAAGAGCAGTACTTC	CASSFQHTGAEEQYF
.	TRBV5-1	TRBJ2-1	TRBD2	TGCGCCAGCAGCTTGGATGCGGGGGGACGGGGTGAGCAGTTCTTC	CASSLDAGGRGEQFF
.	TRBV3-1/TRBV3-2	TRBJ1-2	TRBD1	TGTGCCAGCAGCGGACAGGGTGGGGAGGATGGCTACACCTTC	CASSGQGGEDGYTF
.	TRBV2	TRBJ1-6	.	TGTGCCAGCAGTGACCAGGGGTGGAATTCACCCCTCCACTTT	CASSDQGWNSPLHF
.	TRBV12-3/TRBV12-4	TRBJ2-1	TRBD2	TGTGCCAGCAGTTTATGGGCTAGCGGAGAGCAGTTCTTC	CASSLWASGEQFF
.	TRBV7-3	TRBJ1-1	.	TGTGCCAGCAGCTCCGGAGGGACCTCTGAAGCTTTCTTT	CASSSGGTSEAFF
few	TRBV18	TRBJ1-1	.	TGTGCCAGCTCACCACAGACGGGGTGGGACACTGAAGCTTTCTTT	CASSPQTGWDTEAFF
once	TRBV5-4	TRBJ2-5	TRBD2	TGTGCCAGCAGCCCTACTAGCGGGAGGGCGGAGGAGACCCAGTACTTC	CASSPTSGRAEETQYF
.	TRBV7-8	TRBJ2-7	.	TGTGCCAGCAGCCCGCTGGCCTACGGGGAGCAGTACTTC	CASSPLAYGEQYF
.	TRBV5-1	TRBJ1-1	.	TGCGCCAGCAGCAGCGGACAGTCGAACACTGAAGCTTTCTTT	CASSSGQSNTEAFF
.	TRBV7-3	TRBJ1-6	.	TGTGCCAGCAGCTTACGGGGCGGAAATAATTCACCCCTCCACTTT	CASSLRGGNNSPLHF
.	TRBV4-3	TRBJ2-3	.	TGCGCCAGCAGCCAAGAATCCGGTGACGGCCCTAGCACAGATACGCAGTATTTT	CASSQESGDGPSTDTQYF
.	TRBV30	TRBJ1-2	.	TGTGCCTGGAGTGTGAGGTTAGGGATTGGCTACACCTTC	CAWSVRLGIGYTF
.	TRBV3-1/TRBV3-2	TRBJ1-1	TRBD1	TGTGCCAGCAGCCAGGCCCGACAGGGGGCCGGTGAAGCTTTCTTT	CASSQARQGAGEAFF
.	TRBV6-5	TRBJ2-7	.	TGTGCCAGCACGAATACAGGGATGTCGGCCTACGAGCAGTACTTC	CASTNTGMSAYEQYF
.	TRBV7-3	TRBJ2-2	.	TGTGCCAGCAGCTTAACCCCTCAGACCGGGGAGCTGTTTTTT	CASSLTPQTGELFF
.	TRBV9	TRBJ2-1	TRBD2	TGTGCCAGCAGCGTAGGGGTAGCGGGAGCCTACAATGAGCAGTTCTTC	CASSVGVAGAYNEQFF
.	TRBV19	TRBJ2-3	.	TGTGCCACCCGGGACTCCCCAACAGATACGCAGTATTTT	CATRDSPTDTQYF
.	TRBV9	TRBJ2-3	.	TGTGCCAGCAGCGTAGAGGGAGGGGGGGTTTACACAGATACGCAGTATTTT	CASSVEGGGVYTDTQYF
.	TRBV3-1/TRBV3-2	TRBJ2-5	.	TGTGCCAGCAGCAGCATGGCGGGGGCGAACCAAGAGACCCAGTACTTC	CASSSMAGANQETQYF
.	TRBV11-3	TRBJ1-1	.	TGTGCCAGCAGCTCGGACGGTGGCCACACTGAAGCTTTCTTT	CASSSDGGHTEAFF